This T cell receptor (beta chain) came from a study of vaccination effects on CD4 cells after COVID-19. Clones were read by immunoSEQ multiplex PCR, and TCRdb kept only the in-frame ones, dropping some. Of tens of thousands of clones listed, roughly 73% are singletons. Following an approximately eleven-day culture, CD4+ T cells were purified. This clone showed up just once. No antigen is known for it. Germline trimming cut 4 bases from V and 6 bases from J; bases unmatched to any gene: 4. This CDR3 has 15 residues. CDR1 is SGHDT and CDR2 is YYEEEE in the germline V gene. The V gene is TRBV5-6, the J gene TRBJ2-1; 13 positions agree with TRBD2. Sequenced here: CD4+ T cells from PBMCs cultured without peptide, sampled before COVID-19 vaccination. This sequence originates from a human donor who received a COVID-19 vaccine. The CDR3, as DNA: TGTGCCAGCAGCCTGGGACTAGCGGGGTTCAATGAGCAGTTCTTC. Encoded protein: CASSLGLAGFNEQFF. The full variable domain, completed using reference TRBV5-6 and TRBJ2-1, is DAGVTQSPTHLIKTRGQQVTLRCSPKSGHDTVSWYQQALGQGPQFIFQYYEEEERQRGNFPDRFSGHQFPNYSSELNVNALLLGDSALYLCASSLGLAGFNEQFFGPGTRLTVL.